One sample yielded the 27 T cell receptor beta chains listed below, sequenced in a study of cytomegalovirus exposure and HLA in healthy donors. The PCR contained 60 Vbeta and 13 Jbeta primers. This table comes from immunoSEQ multiplex PCR, and its TCRdb copy is limited to in-frame clones, with some not included. Of 90,000 to 120,000 clones listed, 84% were seen once; the top ten hold more than 0.95%. Sequencing was carried out using PBMCs. The source of these receptors is a woman younger than 35 in good health and CMV-seronegative.

The J gene is TRBJ2-5, the V gene TRBV5-1; TRBD2 is a possible D gene (5 bases). The CDR3 has 14 residues. The V end was cut by 6 bases, the J end by 5 bases, with 17 bases between. Per germline, CDR1 SGHRS and CDR2 YFSETQ. CDR3 region: CASNPLKGGETQYF. Here the CDR3 DNA reads TGCGCCAGCAACCCCCTTAAGGGCGGGGAGACCCAGTACTTC.

The chain employs TRBV4-3 and TRBJ1-1, with 7 bases identical to TRBD1. V lost 3 bases and J lost 4; bases outside the gene matches: 8. The germline V gene encodes CDR1 LGHNA and CDR2 YSLEER. The CDR3 covers 15 residues. The CDR3 reads CASSHNDRDVTEAFF. The CDR3 region has the DNA TGCGCCAGCAGCCACAATGACAGGGACGTCACTGAAGCTTTCTTT.

The J gene is TRBJ2-6, the V gene TRBV5-1, with 8 bases fitting TRBD1. The trim removed 7 bases at V and 0 bases at J, leaving 9 bases unmatched. This CDR3 has 17 amino acids. Germline V CDR1 and CDR2: SGHRS, YFSETQ. The chain's CDR3 is CASGETGALSGANVLTF. CDR3 in DNA: TGCGCCAGCGGAGAGACAGGGGCTCTCTCTGGGGCCAACGTCCTGACTTTC.

This clone was picked up one time. CDR3: CASSIQGLREAFF. The CDR3 nucleotides read TGTGCCAGCAGCATACAGGGATTAAGGGAAGCTTTCTTT. The V call is TRBV27, the J call TRBJ1-1; D perhaps matches TRBD1 (6 bases). The CDR3 totals 13 residues. Germline V lookup: CDR1 MNHEY, CDR2 SMNVEV (reference sequence). Trimming pared 6 bases from V and 8 bases from J, leaving 16 bases between.

This chain connects TRBV9 to TRBJ2-1; 9 bases match TRBD1. The CDR3 contains 16 residues. V was clipped by 1 base and J by 1 base; unmatched bases: 3. Germline V lookup: CDR1 SGDLS, CDR2 YYNGEE. The CDR3 is CASSVRDRESYNEQFF. The CDR3 coding sequence is TGTGCCAGCAGCGTACGGGACAGGGAATCCTACAATGAGCAGTTCTTC.

This rearrangement joins TRBV7-2 to TRBJ1-6; 7 bases agree with TRBD1. Germline lookup yields CDR1 SGHTA and CDR2 FQGNSA. The V gene end was trimmed by 5 bases and the J gene end by 0 bases; junction bases not matched to a gene: 7. The CDR3 is 17 residues long. The CDR3 protein is CASSPTQGFSYNSPLHF. CDR3 nucleotides: TGTGCCAGCAGCCCCACACAGGGGTTCTCCTATAATTCACCCCTCCACTTT.

This clone was counted once. The chain combines TRBV28 with TRBJ1-5, with D hard to call. Between the trimmed V and J ends, which lost 7 bases and 3 bases, there was a span of 13 bases. Germline V gene lookup returns CDR1 MDHEN and CDR2 SYDVKM. This CDR3 is 14 amino acids long. This CDR3 is CASNPQVVNQPQHF. The CDR3 DNA reads as TGTGCCAGCAACCCCCAGGTCGTCAATCAGCCCCAGCATTTT.

The chain links TRBV6-1 to TRBJ1-5; D possibly corresponds to TRBD1 (5 bases). The CDR3 consists of 16 residues. Trimming shortened V by 1 base and J by 0 bases, and 10 bases separated the two germline ends. CDR1 is MNHNS, CDR2 SASEGT, per germline. The CDR3 spells CASSEGTGHSNQPQHF. DNA for the CDR3: TGTGCCAGCAGTGAAGGAACAGGTCATAGCAATCAGCCCCAGCATTTT.

This sequence joins TRBV14 and TRBJ2-2, with D maybe TRBD1 (5 bases). The CDR3 extends over 17 amino acids. Trimming took 1 base from V and 3 from J, leaving 15 bases between them. Germline V gene lookup returns CDR1 SGHDN and CDR2 FVKESK. The CDR3: CASSQVRGSRDTGELFF. The DNA of the CDR3 is TGTGCCAGCAGCCAAGTAAGGGGCAGTCGGGACACCGGGGAGCTGTTTTTT.

The chain joins TRBV7-9 to TRBJ2-5; TRBD1 matches at 9 bases. This CDR3 is built from 16 residues. Germline lookup yields CDR1 SEHNR and CDR2 FQNEAQ (reference sequence). J gave up 5 bases and V 2 bases, and 9 bases lay outside the gene matches. DNA for the CDR3: TGTGCCAGCAGCTTATCGCGGACAGGGGTTTTTGAGACCCAGTACTTC. Translation: CASSLSRTGVFETQYF.

The chain carries TRBV9 and TRBJ2-3; 11 bases match TRBD2. The germline V gene encodes CDR1 SGDLS and CDR2 YYNGEE. The V gene end was trimmed by 0 bases and the J gene end by 3 bases; junction bases not matched to a gene: 6. The CDR3 is 17 residues long. The CDR3 bases are TGTGCCAGCAGCGTAGGGTTAGCGGGAGGGCGAACAGATACGCAGTATTTT. This translates into CASSVGLAGGRTDTQYF.

Regarding this clone: Other DNA sequences in the same sample also yield this CDR3. V is TRBV19 and J is TRBJ1-1, with 7 positions matching TRBD1. V lost 3 bases and J lost 6; bases outside the gene matches: 16. The CDR3 runs 17 residues. Germline loops: CDR1 LNHDA, CDR2 SQIVND (reference sequence). The CDR3 DNA reads TGTGCCAGTAGTATTTATCCGGGACAGTCGGTCCGAGCTGAAGCTTTCTTT. Translated: CASSIYPGQSVRAEAFF. The full variable domain, its missing parts supplied by reference TRBV19 and TRBJ1-1, is DGGITQSPKYLFRKEGQNVTLSCEQNLNHDAMYWYRQDPGQGLRLIYYSQIVNDFQKGDIAEGYSVSREKKESFPLTVTSAQKNPTAFYLCASSIYPGQSVRAEAFFGQGTRLTVV.

The V gene is TRBV2, the J gene TRBJ1-1; 7 nucleotides agree with TRBD1. Germline CDR1 SNHLY, CDR2 FYNNEI. The CDR3 sequence is 13 residues long. V shed 6 bases and J 1 base; nucleotides not matched to a gene: 2. In DNA form, the CDR3 reads TGTGCCAGCAGGGGACAGCCGAACACTGAAGCTTTCTTT. It encodes CASRGQPNTEAFF.

The chain links TRBV28 to TRBJ1-2; TRBD1 is a possible D gene (5 bases). There are 15 residues in the CDR3. Germline V gene data show CDR1 as MDHEN and CDR2 as SYDVKM. Trimming took off 3 bases at V and 4 bases at J, with 15 bases between the two ends. The CDR3 loop is CASSLPGMSVYGYTF. CDR3 sequence (DNA): TGTGCCAGCAGTTTGCCAGGGATGAGCGTCTATGGCTACACCTTC.

The chain employs TRBV6-6 and TRBJ2-3; D is undetermined. From germline, CDR1 is MNHNY and CDR2 SVGAGI (reference sequence). This CDR3 spans 14 amino acids. The V gene lost 2 bases and the J gene lost 4 bases, with 10 bases spanning the gap. The CDR3 reads CASSYTDMPDTQYF. DNA of the CDR3: TGTGCCAGCAGTTACACCGACATGCCAGATACGCAGTATTTT.

The chain recombines TRBV6-6 with TRBJ2-1, with 8 bases lining up with TRBD1. The CDR3 length is 12 residues. V was clipped by 6 bases and J by 7 bases; unmatched bases: 2. Germline V gene data show CDR1 as MNHNY and CDR2 as SVGAGI (reference sequence). The CDR3 region has the DNA TGTGCCAGCAGGGGACAGGCGAATGAGCAGTTCTTC. It encodes CASRGQANEQFF.

The V call is TRBV4-1, the J call TRBJ2-6; the D gene is possibly TRBD1 (6 bases). Germline values: CDR1 MGHRA, CDR2 YSYEKL. The CDR3 runs to 16 residues. With 0 bases removed from V and 2 bases from J, the gap between germline ends came to 8 bases. The CDR3 sequence: CASSQDWTAGANVLTF. CDR3 DNA sequence: TGCGCCAGCAGCCAAGATTGGACAGCTGGGGCCAACGTCCTGACTTTC.

The rearrangement uses TRBV13 and TRBJ2-5; the match to TRBD2 covers 10 bases. The germline CDR1 and CDR2 sequences are PRHDT and FYEKMQ (reference sequence). There are 15 residues in the CDR3. The J segment lost 5 bases and the V segment lost 3 bases, leaving 6 bases of the junction unmatched. CDR3 in amino acids: CASSLGLASGETQYF. The DNA of the CDR3 is TGTGCCAGCAGCTTGGGACTAGCGTCGGGGGAGACCCAGTACTTC.

This clone came up once. The chain couples TRBV18 to TRBJ2-3, with TRBD2 identical over 10 bases. V shed 3 bases and J 0 bases; nucleotides not matched to a gene: 12. The CDR3 is made up of 19 amino acids. Germline V lookup: CDR1 KGHSH, CDR2 LQKENI. The CDR3 DNA reads as TGTGCCAGCTCACCGCGACCCCTTCAGCGGGAGGGTAGCACAGATACGCAGTATTTT. Amino acids: CASSPRPLQREGSTDTQYF.

This clone was seen just once. The chain is built from TRBV14 and TRBJ2-3, with D tentatively TRBD1 (5 bases). This CDR3 is built from 20 residues. Trimming removed 4 bases at V and 1 base at J, with 27 bases between. From germline, CDR1 is SGHDN and CDR2 FVKESK. Written as DNA, the CDR3 is TGTGCCAGCAGCCCTCCTGGACCTGGGGCTCATCTCCGGGGCACAGATACGCAGTATTTT. Protein sequence: CASSPPGPGAHLRGTDTQYF.

The chain has TRBV7-9 and TRBJ2-3; possibly TRBD2 for D (6 bases). Trimming removed 6 bases from V and 0 bases from J, with 16 bases in between. Germline assignment: CDR1 SEHNR and CDR2 FQNEAQ (reference sequence). This CDR3 is 16 amino acids long. CDR3 nucleotide sequence: TGTGCCAGCAGAATAGGAGGGCGGGCTAGCACAGATACGCAGTATTTT. Protein product: CASRIGGRASTDTQYF.

This rearrangement joins TRBV29-1 to TRBJ2-1; D not resolved. This CDR3 has 13 amino acids. V was trimmed by 5 bases and J by 7 bases, leaving 15 bases between them. Germline-derived CDR1 and CDR2 are SQVTM and ANQGSEA. The CDR3 nucleotides read TGCAGCGTTAGCAGAGGTACTACAAATGAGCAGTTCTTC. It codes for CSVSRGTTNEQFF.

The chain recombines TRBV5-4 with TRBJ2-3; TRBD2 might be the D (6 bases). With 4 bases removed from V and 4 bases from J, the gap between germline ends came to 19 bases. The CDR3 totals 16 residues. Looked up from germline, CDR1 is SGHNT and CDR2 is YYREEE (reference sequence). CDR3 protein: CASSPGGAGSADTQYF. CDR3 in DNA: TGTGCCAGCAGCCCCGGCGGGGCCGGATCTGCAGATACGCAGTATTTT.

A single count supports this clone. This chain connects TRBV19 to TRBJ2-7; the match to TRBD1 covers 11 bases. J gave up 0 bases and V 6 bases, and 10 bases lay outside the gene matches. The CDR3 has 17 residues. From germline, CDR1 is LNHDA and CDR2 SQIVND (reference sequence). CDR3 coding DNA: TGTGCCAGTAGCACGCCGGGACAGGGGGGACACTCCTACGAGCAGTACTTC. This translates into CASSTPGQGGHSYEQYF.

In DNA, the CDR3 is TGCAGCGTTGGGGAGGGGGAATATCAGCCCCAGCATTTT. This translates into CSVGEGEYQPQHF. The genes are TRBV29-1 and TRBJ1-5, with D perhaps matching TRBD1 (6 bases). CDR1 and CDR2 (germline): SQVTM, ANQGSEA. The CDR3 consists of 13 residues. The V gene lost 4 bases and the J gene lost 5 bases, with 12 bases spanning the gap.

The chain carries TRBV28 and TRBJ1-2; unclear D gene. The germline V gene has CDR1 MDHEN and CDR2 SYDVKM. The CDR3 contains 13 residues. V lost 3 bases to trimming and J lost 2 bases, with 7 bases between them. The CDR3 coding sequence is TGTGCCAGCAGTTTCGGCAGGAACTATGGCTACACCTTC. It translates to CASSFGRNYGYTF.

The CDR3 spells CASSLAGGGGYEQYF. CDR3 DNA sequence: TGTGCCAGCAGCTTGGCGGGGGGCGGTGGGTACGAGCAGTACTTC. The V call is TRBV5-5, the J call TRBJ2-7; perhaps TRBD2 as D (7 bases). The CDR3 contains 15 residues. V was trimmed by 0 bases and J by 4 bases, leaving 14 bases between them. Germline CDR1 SGHKS, CDR2 YYEKEE (reference sequence). The whole variable domain, remainder taken from reference TRBV5-5 and TRBJ2-7, is DAGVTQSPTHLIKTRGQQVTLRCSPISGHKSVSWYQQVLGQGPQFIFQYYEKEERGRGNFPDRFSARQFPNYSSELNVNALLLGDSALYLCASSLAGGGGYEQYFGPGTRLTVT.